The source of this T cell receptor (beta chain) is a study of T cell changes during pregnancy in multiple sclerosis. Germline CDR1 is SGDLS and CDR2 is YYNGEE. The V and J ends lost 0 bases and 3 bases, in that order; junction bases with no gene match: 2. The CDR3 loop spans 14 amino acids. Sequenced by immunoSEQ multiplex PCR; TCRdb stores in-frame clones only, minus some. The table records tens of thousands of clones, roughly 92% of them present only once. The sequence was obtained from a female donor with multiple sclerosis, enrolled in a pregnancy study. This chain uses TRBV9 with TRBJ2-7; TRBD2 matches at 8 bases. This material consisted of peripheral blood, taken before pregnancy. CDR3 in amino acids: CASSVALADYEQYF. The CDR3 DNA sequence: TGTGCCAGCAGCGTAGCACTAGCGGACTACGAGCAGTACTTC. Supplemented by reference TRBV9 and TRBJ2-7, the full variable domain reads DSGVTQTPKHLITATGQRVTLRCSPRSGDLSVYWYQQSLDQGLQFLIQYYNGEERAKGNILERFSAQQFPDLHSELNLSSLELGDSALYFCASSVALADYEQYFGPGTRLTVT.